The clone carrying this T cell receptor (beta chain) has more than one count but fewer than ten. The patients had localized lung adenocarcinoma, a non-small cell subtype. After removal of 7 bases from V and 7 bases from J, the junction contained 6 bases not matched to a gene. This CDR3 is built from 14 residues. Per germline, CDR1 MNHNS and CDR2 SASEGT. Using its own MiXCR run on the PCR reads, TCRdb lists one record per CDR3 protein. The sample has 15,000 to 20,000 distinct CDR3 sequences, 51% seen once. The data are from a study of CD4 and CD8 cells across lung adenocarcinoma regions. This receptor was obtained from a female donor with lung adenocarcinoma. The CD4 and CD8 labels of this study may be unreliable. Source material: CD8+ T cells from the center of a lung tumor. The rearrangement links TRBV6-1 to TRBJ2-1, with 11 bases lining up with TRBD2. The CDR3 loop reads CASTASGRMNEQFF. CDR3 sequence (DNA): TGTGCCAGCACTGCTAGCGGGAGGATGAATGAGCAGTTCTTC.